The next 3 T cell receptor beta chains were all read from a single sample in a study of beta chain features in type 1 diabetes. What was sequenced were expressed TCRB transcripts, since all of the isolated RNA had been reverse transcribed. Data came from immunoSEQ multiplex PCR; TCRdb stores just in-frame clones and leaves some out. The sample contains 150,000 to 160,000 clones, more than 9.5% of which appear only once. The specimen sequenced was central memory CD4+ T cells from blood. The receptors derive from a man aged 18-30 years in good health.

The rearrangement uses TRBV11-3 and TRBJ2-3; 11 bases are a match to TRBD2. From germline, CDR1 is SGHNT and CDR2 YENEEA. The CDR3 contains 15 residues. V dropped 1 base and J dropped 7; count of bases not matched to a gene: 4. CDR3 residues: CASSLVAGGPHTQYF. The CDR3 DNA reads as TGTGCCAGCAGCTTAGTAGCGGGAGGGCCACATACGCAGTATTTT.

V is TRBV9 and J is TRBJ2-3; 14 bases align to TRBD2. CDR1 SGDLS and CDR2 YYNGEE come from the germline V gene. The CDR3 runs 17 residues. V dropped 3 bases and J dropped 7; count of bases not matched to a gene: 10. This CDR3 reads CASSDTPGLAGENTQYF. The CDR3 nucleotides read TGTGCCAGCAGCGACACACCGGGACTAGCGGGAGAGAATACGCAGTATTTT.

The J gene is TRBJ2-1, the V gene TRBV5-4; maybe TRBD2 (5 bases). Germline V gene lookup returns CDR1 SGHNT and CDR2 YYREEE (reference sequence). Trimming shortened V by 5 bases and J by 8 bases, and 20 bases separated the two germline ends. This CDR3 region has 15 residues. The CDR3 DNA is TGTGCCAGCAGACGCGAGGAGGCCTTGATGGATGAGCAGTTCTTC. Translating it yields CASRREEALMDEQFF.